The entry that follows covers one TCR beta chain sequence. Its antigen is not identified. The assay was immunoSEQ multiplex PCR, and TCRdb's table has in-frame clones only and misses some. Of around 53,000 clones detected, around nine tenths appear once; the ten largest clones hold less than 5%. The data derive from a study of early stage breast cancer tumors. As for the study in general: ER+/PR+/HER2- status applied to about 70% of the 16 invasive breast tumors.

V lost 2 bases and J 6 bases, leaving 11 bases between the germline ends. The germline CDR1 and CDR2 sequences are WNHNN and SYGVQD (reference sequence). This CDR3 has 14 amino acids. Study-wide findings and caveats: Chain pairing and CD4, CD8 or FOXP3 expression were not captured. Commonly generated sequences made up most enriched TCRB sequences shared between patients. Comparing each tissue with blood distinguished tumor from normal in about 90% of the 16 patients.

The specimen sequenced was blood. V and J are TRBV10-1 and TRBJ2-1, with D hard to call. The TCR originated in a person aged 65-85 years with breast cancer. The CDR3 sequence: CASSESRSGNEQFF. DNA of the CDR3: TGCGCCAGCAGTGAGAGCCGTTCGGGCAATGAGCAGTTCTTC.